The entry that follows covers one T cell receptor (beta chain) sequence. Trimming left V 7 bases short and J 1 base short, with 13 bases between. Germline lookup yields CDR1 LNHDA and CDR2 SQIVND (reference sequence). The CDR3 extends over 14 amino acids. The data were obtained in a study of blood T cell repertoires in COVID-19. Some clones are missing from TCRdb's copy, which holds only in-frame ones; the method was immunoSEQ multiplex PCR. The repertoire holds around 23,000 clones, with approximately 92% as singletons. Source material: peripheral blood. The chain combines TRBV19 with TRBJ1-1, with D perhaps matching TRBD1 (5 bases). The clonotype was recovered from a human donor in a cohort sampled during active COVID-19. CDR3 in amino acids: CASTTSTANTEAFF. CDR3 DNA sequence: TGTGCCAGTACCACCTCGACAGCGAACACTGAAGCTTTCTTT.